The following is a T cell receptor (beta chain) sequence with its context. Its antigen remains unidentified. Qualities for individual bases were not recorded, and no much larger clone is one base off. The data are from a study of CD8 T cells in Susac syndrome (dated by TCRdb to between 2018 and 2021). For context, the study as a whole: The study used repertoire sequencing to test whether antigen drove CD8+ T cell activation and differentiation in Susac syndrome. Overall study outcomes, separate from this receptor: The number of individuals in the TCR sequencing and HLA analysis was acknowledged as relatively small.

High-throughput TCR beta sequencing profiled peripheral blood CD8+ and CD4+ T cells from healthy donors, Susac syndrome patients and multiple sclerosis patients. Healthy donors were age- and sex-matched controls. Bulk CD8+ and CD4+ T cells were purified by magnetic negative isolation, whereas CD8+ TEMRA cells were enriched by FACS. Blood was collected in EDTA tubes and processed within 24 hours, with PBMCs isolated through density gradient centrifugation. PBMCs intended for TCR sequencing were frozen in liquid nitrogen and were later thawed in a 37 degrees C water bath. A purity of at least 90% was achieved for sorted or isolated CD4+, CD8+ and CD8+ TEMRA cells. The germline V gene sets CDR1 to SQVTM and CDR2 to ANQGSEA. The CDR3 runs 16 amino acids, cysteine and phenylalanine included. The kept DNA is CDR3 alone, 48 bases in frame from the first base. The V and J ends are trimmed by 2 bases and 2 bases, leaving 18 bases between them.

RNA was extracted using the RNeasy kit, and about 0.5 to 1 ug of the RNA was reverse transcribed with random hexamers. The immunoSEQ multiplex PCR assay, which covers 54 Vbeta and 13 Jbeta segments, was used to amplify TCR beta CDR3 regions. To correct PCR amplification bias, a synthetic template baseline was used for both primer optimization and computational correction. Per the source publication's procedure: Reads were assigned to V, D and J genes according to IMGT and analyzed in immunoSEQ Analyzer, with only productive sequences retained. To calculate clonality, Shannon entropy was normalized by log2 of the number of productive unique sequences and then subtracted from one. Public and private clones were assessed among the 100 most prevalent clones of each patient and control. A clone was defined as Susac-specific if it was absent from the healthy and MS cohorts, from about a thousand published viral clones and from other ImmuneACCESS disease sequences. Through fastp at Q25 and MiXCR, TCRdb rebuilt clones from the public reads, retaining in-frame beta chains. Identical CDR3 protein sequences are pooled into one entry, listed with their most common genes and DNA. TCRdb's processing, not the authors', yielded these V and J calls. This sample comprises approximately 120,000 distinct CDR3 sequences, 90% to 95% of them detected only once. The top ten hold 0.085% to 0.09% of the sample.

The sequence links TRBV29-1 to TRBJ2-5; a tentative D call is TRBD2 (5 bases match). Sequenced material: CD4+ T cells from PBMCs. This TCR was sampled from a human donor in good health. The DNA sequence is as follows: TGCAGCGTTGAACTCGGTATTGGACTGAAGCAAGAGACCCAGTACTTC. Its product reads: CSVELGIGLKQETQYF.